The TCR beta chain described here comes from a study of T cell responses to AZD1222 COVID-19 vaccine. Findings and caveats of the study: Spike-specific TCR breadth and depth were elevated following two AZD1222 doses. Of spike-specific TCRs, nearly half reportedly target regions left unmutated in variants.

This table comes from immunoSEQ multiplex PCR, and its TCRdb copy is limited to in-frame clones, with some not included. The data show some 170,000 clones, 85% to 95% seen once. The CDR3 has 10 residues. With 4 bases removed from V and 6 bases from J, the gap between germline ends came to 6 bases. Germline-derived CDR1 and CDR2 are SQVTM and ANQGSEA. For this clone: Its cognate antigen is unknown.

The sequencing used peripheral blood, collected on day 0 of AZD1222 vaccination. This TCR was sampled from an adult in good health. The chain recombines TRBV29-1 with TRBJ1-1; D remains ambiguous. The CDR3 DNA sequence: TGCAGCGTTGGATGGGCTGAAGCTTTCTTT. Its translation: CSVGWAEAFF.